These 23 T cell receptor beta chains came from one sample sequenced in a study of cytomegalovirus exposure and HLA in healthy donors. Using immunoSEQ multiplex PCR, the repertoire was profiled, and TCRdb retains in-frame clones only, with some absent. The sample has roughly 200,000 clones, roughly 86% seen once. The specimen sequenced was PBMCs. The receptor set was obtained from a man aged 25-40 years in good health and CMV-seropositive.

This chain joins TRBV27 and TRBJ1-5; D uncertain. V was cut by 2 bases and J by 4 bases, with 12 bases left in between. Germline loops: CDR1 MNHEY, CDR2 SMNVEV (reference sequence). The CDR3 runs 15 residues. In DNA, the CDR3 is TGTGCCAGCAGTTTAGGGGATGGCCTTAATCAGCCCCAGCATTTT. Translating it yields CASSLGDGLNQPQHF.

The chain is built from TRBV5-4 and TRBJ2-7; TRBD2 agrees at 11 bases. The CDR3 sequence is 15 residues long. The V gene end was trimmed by 0 bases and the J gene end by 4 bases; junction bases not matched to a gene: 3. CDR1 is SGHNT and CDR2 is YYREEE in the germline V gene (reference sequence). DNA for the CDR3: TGTGCCAGCAGCTTGGCCGGGACTAGCGGTTACGAGCAGTACTTC. Encoded protein: CASSLAGTSGYEQYF.

This chain connects TRBV27 to TRBJ2-3; D perhaps matches TRBD2 (6 bases). Trimming removed 5 bases from V and 2 bases from J, with 17 bases in between. Germline V lookup: CDR1 MNHEY, CDR2 SMNVEV (reference sequence). This CDR3 is built from 16 residues. This chain's CDR3 is CASSLGGLQSTDTQYF. CDR3 nucleotides: TGTGCCAGCAGTCTGGGGGGACTCCAATCCACAGATACGCAGTATTTT.

This clone appeared a single time. The chain joins TRBV7-2 to TRBJ1-5; no clear D gene. Germline V gives CDR1 SGHTA, CDR2 FQGNSA. This CDR3 has 17 amino acids. Deletions cut 1 base from V and 0 bases from J, with 13 bases between. This chain's CDR3 is CASSLESSGYSNQPQHF. In DNA, the CDR3 is TGTGCCAGCAGCTTAGAAAGCTCAGGCTATAGCAATCAGCCCCAGCATTTT.

The gene calls are TRBV7-6 and TRBJ1-5, with D unresolved. The germline V gene encodes CDR1 SGHVS and CDR2 FNYEAQ. With 2 bases removed from V and 2 bases from J, the gap between germline ends came to 13 bases. The CDR3 extends over 16 amino acids. The CDR3 bases are TGTGCCAGCAGCTTAACTCCACCGTCCGGCAATCAGCCCCAGCATTTT. This sequence encodes CASSLTPPSGNQPQHF.

Points on this clone: The sample contains more than one DNA sequence encoding this CDR3. The chain combines TRBV9 with TRBJ2-2; D tentatively reads TRBD1 or TRBD2 (5 bases each). CDR3 length equals 15 residues. Germline V lookup: CDR1 SGDLS, CDR2 YYNGEE. Trimming removed 0 bases at V and 5 bases at J, with 11 bases between. The CDR3: CASSVAGTLTGELFF. In DNA, the CDR3 is TGTGCCAGCAGCGTAGCGGGGACCCTTACCGGGGAGCTGTTTTTT.

The J gene is TRBJ1-2, the V gene TRBV27; D is undetermined. Germline V gene sequence: CDR1 MNHEY, CDR2 SMNVEV (reference sequence). Deletions cut 2 bases from V and 4 bases from J, with 8 bases between. This CDR3 is built from 13 residues. CDR3 in DNA: TGTGCCAGCAGTTTAACTCCTCTCTATGGCTACACCTTC. It is translated as CASSLTPLYGYTF.

CDR3: CASTQGTANYGYTF. CDR3 DNA sequence: TGTGCCAGCACCCAAGGGACAGCTAACTATGGCTACACCTTC. V usage is TRBV9 and J usage is TRBJ1-2; 7 nucleotides line up with TRBD1. Unmatched junction bases numbered 5, after V lost 6 bases and J lost 0 bases. The germline V gene has CDR1 SGDLS and CDR2 YYNGEE. This CDR3 spans 14 amino acids.

This chain connects TRBV28 to TRBJ1-2, with D perhaps TRBD1 (5 bases). The CDR3 runs to 15 residues. The germline V gene encodes CDR1 MDHEN and CDR2 SYDVKM. Trimming took off 5 bases at V and 3 bases at J, with 16 bases between the two ends. CDR3 DNA: TGTGCCAGCAGTCGTAATCCCGACAGTCACTATGGCTACACCTTC. Amino acid sequence: CASSRNPDSHYGYTF.

This chain connects TRBV7-2 to TRBJ2-3; 7 bases line up with TRBD1. The J segment lost 6 bases and the V segment lost 3 bases, leaving 6 bases of the junction unmatched. The CDR3 extends over 14 amino acids. Germline CDR1 is SGHTA and CDR2 is FQGNSA. The CDR3 DNA is TGTGCCAGCAGCTTGGGGACAGCAACGGATACGCAGTATTTT. This sequence encodes CASSLGTATDTQYF.

The chain recombines TRBV12-5 with TRBJ1-6, with 8 bases aligning to TRBD1. Looked up from germline, CDR1 is LGHNT and CDR2 is FRNRAP. V dropped 5 bases and J dropped 9; count of bases not matched to a gene: 6. The CDR3 contains 14 residues. CDR3 DNA: TGTGCTAGTGGTCCACAGGGGGAGGCTTCACCCCTCCACTTT. Its translation is CASGPQGEASPLHF.

The genes are TRBV30 and TRBJ2-1, with 7 nucleotides matching TRBD1. V lost 8 bases to trimming and J lost 9 bases; unmatched junction nucleotides: 13. The CDR3 length is 13 residues. Germline loops: CDR1 GTSNPN, CDR2 SVGIG (reference sequence). The CDR3 is CAGDRVGYGEQFF. The CDR3 DNA reads TGTGCCGGCGACAGGGTAGGATATGGTGAGCAGTTCTTC.

V usage is TRBV30 and J usage is TRBJ2-7, with 8 positions matching TRBD2. Trimming removed 2 bases from V and 2 bases from J; junction bases left unmatched: 5. Germline V gene lookup returns CDR1 GTSNPN and CDR2 SVGIG (reference sequence). The CDR3 sequence is 14 residues long. As DNA, the CDR3 is TGTGCCTGGAGTAACAGCGGGGGAACCTACGAGCAGTACTTC. Translating it yields CAWSNSGGTYEQYF.

This rearrangement joins TRBV5-1 to TRBJ2-1, with TRBD2 matching 7 bases. With V trimmed by 5 bases and J by 5 bases, 7 bases remained unmatched. Germline CDR1 is SGHRS and CDR2 is YFSETQ. The CDR3 is 14 amino acids. CDR3 in DNA: TGCGCCAGCAGTCGCAAGCGGGGTGACAATGAGCAGTTCTTC. Translation: CASSRKRGDNEQFF.

The rearrangement joins TRBV25-1 to TRBJ1-5, with D possibly matching TRBD1 (6 bases). Looked up from germline, CDR1 is MGHDK and CDR2 is SYGVNS. Trimming removed 6 bases from V and 7 bases from J, with 13 bases in between. CDR3 length: 13 amino acids. CDR3 DNA sequence: TGTGCCAGCAGGAAGGGGGAAGGACAGCCCCAGCATTTT. Its translation: CASRKGEGQPQHF.

The V gene is TRBV9, the J gene TRBJ2-7; a weak D match, TRBD1 (5 bases). This CDR3 is 13 amino acids long. Germline loops: CDR1 SGDLS, CDR2 YYNGEE. The germline V and J ends were trimmed by 0 bases and 6 bases, with 10 bases remaining between them. The CDR3 reads CASSVGTHSEQYF. The CDR3 bases are TGTGCCAGCAGCGTAGGGACACACAGCGAGCAGTACTTC. Filled out from reference TRBV9 and TRBJ2-7, the complete variable domain reads DSGVTQTPKHLITATGQRVTLRCSPRSGDLSVYWYQQSLDQGLQFLIQYYNGEERAKGNILERFSAQQFPDLHSELNLSSLELGDSALYFCASSVGTHSEQYFGPGTRLTVT.

The chain recombines TRBV4-3 with TRBJ1-1; TRBD1 matches at 10 bases. This CDR3 region has 15 residues. J gave up 4 bases and V 5 bases, and 7 bases lay outside the gene matches. The V gene's germline CDR1 is LGHNA and CDR2 YSLEER. The CDR3 loop is CASSSTWTGGTEAFF. The DNA for the CDR3 is TGCGCCAGCAGCTCAACCTGGACAGGGGGCACTGAAGCTTTCTTT.

CDR3 region: CASNRRQGGTEAFF. In nucleotides, the CDR3 is TGTGCCAGCAATCGGCGACAGGGGGGCACTGAAGCTTTCTTT. This sequence joins TRBV7-9 and TRBJ1-1; 9 bases match TRBD1. Germline assignment: CDR1 SEHNR and CDR2 FQNEAQ (reference sequence). The CDR3 totals 14 residues. V was clipped by 7 bases and J by 4 bases; unmatched bases: 7.

The gene calls are TRBV20-1 and TRBJ1-2; no clear D. The CDR3 is made up of 11 amino acids. CDR1 DFQATT and CDR2 SNEGSKA come from the germline V gene (reference sequence). Trimming took off 3 bases at V and 4 bases at J, with 6 bases between the two ends. The CDR3 nucleotides read TGCAGTGCTAGTCTTCTCTATGGCTACACCTTC. Its translation: CSASLLYGYTF.

The chain recombines TRBV30 with TRBJ2-3; TRBD1 or TRBD2 may be the D gene (5 bases each). Looked up from germline, CDR1 is GTSNPN and CDR2 is SVGIG (reference sequence). This CDR3 is built from 17 residues. Trimming pared 5 bases from V and 0 bases from J, leaving 21 bases between. CDR3 residues: CAWCPSPRGPSTDTQYF. DNA of the CDR3: TGTGCCTGGTGTCCCTCACCCCGGGGACCTAGCACAGATACGCAGTATTTT.

The rearrangement joins TRBV19 to TRBJ1-2; TRBD1 matches at 8 bases. The J segment lost 8 bases and the V segment lost 9 bases, leaving 11 bases of the junction unmatched. Germline CDR1 is LNHDA and CDR2 is SQIVND (reference sequence). CDR3 length equals 13 residues. DNA of the CDR3: TGTGCCAGCAGCCCCCAGGGGGCCCACGGCTACACCTTC. This encodes CASSPQGAHGYTF. The whole variable domain, filled in from reference TRBV19 and TRBJ1-2, reads DGGITQSPKYLFRKEGQNVTLSCEQNLNHDAMYWYRQDPGQGLRLIYYSQIVNDFQKGDIAEGYSVSREKKESFPLTVTSAQKNPTAFYLCASSPQGAHGYTFGSGTRLTVV.

This clone was observed a single time. This chain links TRBV29-1 with TRBJ2-3, with TRBD2 matching 10 bases. CDR1 and CDR2 from the germline V gene are SQVTM and ANQGSEA. The CDR3 is 13 amino acids. The J segment lost 4 bases and the V segment lost 6 bases, leaving 4 bases of the junction unmatched. CDR3 nucleotides: TGCAGCGTGCTCCTAGCGGGAGCAGATACGCAGTATTTT. Translation: CSVLLAGADTQYF.

CDR3 sequence reads: CASSLAVGAGQFF. The DNA of the CDR3 is TGTGCCAGCAGCTTAGCGGTAGGGGCTGGGCAGTTCTTC. V and J are TRBV7-6 and TRBJ2-1; perhaps TRBD1 as D (5 bases). Germline CDR1 and CDR2: SGHVS and FNYEAQ. V lost 0 bases and J lost 12, with 12 bases in between. CDR3 length: 13 residues.